Below, 28 T cell receptor beta chains from the same sample are listed, as sequenced in a study of identical twins. TCRdb processed the 5' RACE reads anew with MiXCR; each CDR3 protein has one entry. This table holds approximately 1.8 million distinct CDR3 sequences, more than 30% found once. Specimen: cord blood. The receptors derive from a newborn girl in good health.

The rearrangement links TRBV20-1 to TRBJ1-1, with D maybe TRBD1 (6 bases). V was trimmed by 5 bases and J by 0 bases, leaving 10 bases between them. CDR3 length equals 13 residues. CDR1 and CDR2 from the germline V gene are DFQATT and SNEGSKA (reference sequence). For the CDR3, the DNA is TGCAGTGCTCTACGGGACATGAACACTGAAGCTTTCTTT. This sequence encodes CSALRDMNTEAFF.

This clonotype was found a few times. J is TRBJ1-5 and V is TRBV6-5, with TRBD1 as a possible D gene (5 bases). CDR3 length equals 15 residues. Germline-derived CDR1 and CDR2 are MNHEY and SVGAGI. Trimming left V 6 bases short and J 7 bases short, with 19 bases between. This CDR3 is CASSSGTPDWQPQHF. In nucleotides, the CDR3 is TGTGCCAGCAGCTCCGGGACCCCGGATTGGCAGCCCCAGCATTTT.

This clonotype was observed a handful of times. A much larger clonotype is one base distant, so this may be a read error. The chain links TRBV6-5 to TRBJ2-7; a weak D match, TRBD2 (5 bases). The CDR3 is made up of 13 amino acids. The V gene lost 2 bases and the J gene lost 7 bases, with 12 bases spanning the gap. Germline assignment: CDR1 MNHEY and CDR2 SVGAGI. CDR3 nucleotides: TGTGCCAGCAGTTACCGGGGATACAATGAGCAGTACTTC. Residues: CASSYRGYNEQYF.

This clonotype occurred many times. One junction end disagrees with the germline gene, perhaps due to a read error. V usage is TRBV12-3 or TRBV12-4 and J usage is TRBJ1-2; D is unresolved. The length of the CDR3 is 13 residues. CDR3 residues: CASSSTRDYGYTF. CDR3 DNA: TGCGCCAGCAGCTCTACTCGTGACTATGGCTACACCTTC.

This clonotype showed up just a few times. V is TRBV6-5 and J is TRBJ1-2; 10 bases are a match to TRBD1. This CDR3 region has 18 residues. The germline V gene has CDR1 MNHEY and CDR2 SVGAGI. V was pared by 0 bases and J by 8 bases, with 15 bases of the junction left unmatched. The DNA of the CDR3 is TGTGCCAGCAGTTACTCGGCTCCGGACAGGGGGAATGGGAGAGGCTACACCTTC. Translating it yields CASSYSAPDRGNGRGYTF.

There are a few counts of this clonotype. This chain uses TRBV10-3 with TRBJ1-2, with 10 bases aligning to TRBD1. Trimming at V came to 0 bases and at J to 2 bases, leaving 3 bases not matched to a gene. CDR1 and CDR2 from the germline V gene are ENHRY and SYGVKD. The CDR3 has 16 amino acids. CDR3 sequence (DNA): TGTGCCATCAGTGAGTCGCGGGGACAGGGGAACTATGGCTACACCTTC. Protein product: CAISESRGQGNYGYTF.

The V gene is TRBV6-1, the J gene TRBJ1-2, with 9 bases fitting TRBD1. Germline CDR1 and CDR2: MNHNS and SASEGT. The CDR3 is 17 residues long. V shed 7 bases, J shed 7 bases, and the junction held 19 bases outside the gene matches. CDR3 DNA sequence: TGTGCCAGCACTAGAGGGGGACAGGGCAATCAATGGGGTGGCTACACCTTC. Amino acids: CASTRGGQGNQWGGYTF.

This rearrangement joins TRBV11-2 to TRBJ1-1; D remains ambiguous. This CDR3 spans 15 amino acids. In germline, CDR1 is SGHAT, CDR2 FQNNGV. Trimming stripped 5 bases from V and 7 bases from J, with 20 bases between. CDR3 sequence reads: CASSLSSKAPLEAFF. The CDR3, as DNA: TGTGCCAGCAGCCTGAGTTCCAAGGCCCCCCTTGAAGCTTTCTTT. Variable domain in full (rest from reference TRBV11-2 and TRBJ1-1): EAGVAQSPRYKIIEKRQSVAFWCNPISGHATLYWYQQILGQGPKLLIQFQNNGVVDDSQLPKDRFSAERLKGVDSTLKIQPAKLEDSAVYLCASSLSSKAPLEAFFGQGTRLTVV.

This clonotype was seen many times. The chain employs TRBV12-3 or TRBV12-4 and TRBJ1-2; the match to TRBD1 covers 9 bases. The V segment lost 3 bases and the J segment 6 bases; nucleotides outside the gene matches: 2. There are 13 residues in the CDR3. The chain's CDR3 is CASSFWTGDGYTF. The CDR3, as DNA: TGTGCCAGCAGTTTCTGGACAGGGGATGGCTACACCTTC.

V usage is TRBV12-3 or TRBV12-4 and J usage is TRBJ2-4; TRBD1 agrees at 7 bases. With 5 bases clipped from V and 13 bases from J, the junction kept 11 bases outside the gene matches. CDR3 length: 13 residues. The CDR3 bases are TGTGCCAGCAGTACCGGGACAGATTCTAGGCAGTACTTC. This translates into CASSTGTDSRQYF.

The rearrangement joins TRBV7-2 to TRBJ2-1; TRBD2 aligns across 9 bases. Germline loops: CDR1 SGHTA, CDR2 FQGNSA. The CDR3 runs to 15 residues. Trimming took 5 bases from V and 3 from J; bases not matched to a gene: 5. The CDR3 reads CASSNQRGVYNEQFF. In DNA, the CDR3 is TGTGCCAGCAGCAACCAGCGGGGGGTCTACAATGAGCAGTTCTTC.

V gene TRBV9 combines with J gene TRBJ2-3; D possibly uses TRBD1 or TRBD2 (5 bases each). This CDR3 comprises 17 residues. Trimming left V 1 base short and J 2 bases short, with 17 bases between. Germline V gene data show CDR1 as SGDLS and CDR2 as YYNGEE. Written as DNA, the CDR3 is TGTGCCAGCAGCGTATTGATGGGGACCCCCAACACAGATACGCAGTATTTT. It encodes CASSVLMGTPNTDTQYF.

This sequence joins TRBV7-9 and TRBJ2-3; the D gene is possibly TRBD2 (6 bases). From germline, CDR1 is SEHNR and CDR2 FQNEAQ (reference sequence). The CDR3 spans 14 residues. Trimming stripped 6 bases from V and 2 bases from J, with 12 bases between. The CDR3 spells CASSWSGYTDTQYF. CDR3 bases: TGTGCCAGCAGTTGGAGCGGGTACACAGATACGCAGTATTTT.

V and J are TRBV20-1 and TRBJ1-5; a weak D match, TRBD1 (5 bases). V lost 6 bases and J 1 base, leaving 31 bases between the germline ends. The CDR3 runs 20 residues. Germline CDR1 is DFQATT and CDR2 is SNEGSKA (reference sequence). Here the CDR3 reads CSAVESGPGGERGSNQPQHF. DNA of the CDR3: TGCAGTGCCGTAGAGTCCGGTCCGGGAGGGGAGAGAGGAAGCAATCAGCCCCAGCATTTT.

This clonotype was counted once. The CDR3 protein is CATSGINLNYGYTF. CDR3 bases: TGTGCCACCAGTGGTATCAACCTTAACTATGGCTACACCTTC. The V gene is TRBV24-1, the J gene TRBJ1-2; D is ambiguous. There are 14 residues in the CDR3. V was pared by 5 bases and J by 1 base, with 10 bases between. Germline V lookup: CDR1 KGHDR, CDR2 SFDVKD.

This clonotype was found a few times. The chain uses TRBV12-3 or TRBV12-4 and TRBJ2-6; D possibly corresponds to TRBD2 (6 bases). Trimming shortened V by 3 bases and J by 0 bases, and 21 bases separated the two germline ends. This CDR3 comprises 20 residues. CDR3 DNA: TGTGCCAGCAGTTTCCTGGGGGGACTCCGGTTGGCCTCTGGGGCCAACGTCCTGACTTTC. Translation: CASSFLGGLRLASGANVLTF.

The V gene is TRBV9, the J gene TRBJ2-7, with D possibly called TRBD1 or TRBD2 (7 bases each). The J call may be wrong; the DNA end is better matched by TRBJ2-5. The CDR3 loop spans 15 amino acids. Germline V gene lookup returns CDR1 SGDLS and CDR2 YYNGEE. Here the CDR3 reads CASSRSGGGGETQYF. The CDR3 coding sequence is TGTGCCAGCAGCCGCTCAGGGGGGGGAGGAGAGACCCAGTACTTC.

This clonotype has a handful of counts. This chain joins TRBV18 and TRBJ2-1, with D unclear. V lost 3 bases, J lost 8 bases, and 11 bases lay in between. Germline CDR1 reads KGHSH; CDR2 reads LQKENI. This CDR3 spans 13 amino acids. For the CDR3, the DNA is TGTGCCAGCTCACCCCTGGGAAAGCATGAGCAGTTCTTC. As protein: CASSPLGKHEQFF.

This chain links TRBV19 with TRBJ1-5; D not certain. V was shortened by 1 base and J by 1 base, with 5 bases between the two germline ends. Per germline, CDR1 LNHDA and CDR2 SQIVND (reference sequence). This CDR3 contains 14 residues. The CDR3 reads CASSIVGSNQPQHF. The CDR3 region has the DNA TGTGCCAGTAGTATAGTGGGGAGCAATCAGCCCCAGCATTTT.

The chain employs TRBV28 and TRBJ2-2; D is unresolved. The CDR3 sequence is 14 residues long. CDR1 and CDR2 from the germline V gene are MDHEN and SYDVKM. Trimming removed 6 bases at V and 9 bases at J, with 17 bases between. The CDR3 sequence: CASSLVNSRRELFF. The CDR3 DNA reads as TGTGCCAGCAGCTTAGTAAACTCCAGGCGGGAGCTGTTTTTT.

This clonotype was observed a single time. This rearrangement joins TRBV11-2 to TRBJ1-1; D unresolved. There are 12 residues in the CDR3. Germline CDR1 reads SGHAT; CDR2 reads FQNNGV. Trimming pared 6 bases from V and 4 bases from J, leaving 9 bases between. The CDR3 region is CASRSKRTEAFF. The CDR3 DNA sequence: TGTGCCAGCAGGTCAAAGCGCACTGAAGCTTTCTTT.

In its sample, this clonotype was seen a few times. V is TRBV6-1 and J is TRBJ2-3; TRBD1 agrees at 9 bases. CDR1 and CDR2 (germline): MNHNS, SASEGT. With V trimmed by 6 bases and J by 4 bases, 2 bases remained unmatched. CDR3 length: 13 residues. The DNA of the CDR3 is TGTGCCAGCAGGGGGACAGGGCCAGATACGCAGTATTTT. This encodes CASRGTGPDTQYF.

This clonotype has only a few counts. The V call is TRBV5-1, the J call TRBJ1-6, with a weak D call TRBD1 (6 bases). The ends were cut back, 3 bases at V and 10 bases at J, with 14 bases in the middle. The CDR3 sequence is 14 residues long. CDR1 is SGHRS, CDR2 YFSETQ, per germline. CDR3 DNA: TGCGCCAGCAGCTATTCGGAGGGGGTCTCACCCCTCCACTTT. Translation gives CASSYSEGVSPLHF. Looking up the rest from reference TRBV5-1 and TRBJ1-6 gives the full variable domain: KAGVTQTPRYLIKTRGQQVTLSCSPISGHRSVSWYQQTPGQGLQFLFEYFSETQRNKGNFPGRFSGRQFSNSRSEMNVSTLELGDSALYLCASSYSEGVSPLHFGNGTRLTVT.

In regard to this clonotype: Given a much more abundant clone one base away, this may be a read error. The chain joins TRBV7-9 to TRBJ1-2; a weak D match, TRBD1 (6 bases). CDR1 and CDR2 (germline): SEHNR, FQNEAQ (reference sequence). Trimming took off 8 bases at V and 4 bases at J, with 14 bases between the two ends. This CDR3 has 13 amino acids. The CDR3 nucleotides read TGTGCCAGCGGCTCTGGACAGTCCTATGGCTACACCTTC. It codes for CASGSGQSYGYTF.

The sample holds a few counts of this clonotype. The chain couples TRBV6-1 to TRBJ2-7; D may be TRBD1 (6 bases). Between the trimmed V and J ends, which lost 5 bases and 0 bases, there was a span of 11 bases. CDR3 length equals 14 residues. Germline V lookup: CDR1 MNHNS, CDR2 SASEGT. DNA for the CDR3: TGTGCCAGCAGTCGACAGGCTCACTCCTACGAGCAGTACTTC. It specifies CASSRQAHSYEQYF.

As to this clonotype: The junction and the germline gene differ at one end; a read error may be behind it. The V and J genes are TRBV9 and TRBJ2-7, with TRBD2 matching over 11 bases. The CDR3 is made up of 18 amino acids. The germline CDR1 and CDR2 sequences are SGDLS and YYNGEE. This CDR3 is CAGSVSGTSGAWGYEQYF. Here the CDR3 DNA reads TGTGCCGGCAGCGTCTCCGGGACTAGCGGTGCCTGGGGCTACGAGCAGTACTTC.

The V call is TRBV29-1, the J call TRBJ2-3; no firm D call. The germline CDR1 and CDR2 sequences are SQVTM and ANQGSEA. This CDR3 has 13 residues. V gave up 4 bases and J gave up 2 bases, with 10 bases separating them. CDR3: CSVATGPTDTQYF. Here the CDR3 DNA reads TGCAGCGTTGCAACGGGCCCCACAGATACGCAGTATTTT.

This clonotype was counted a few times. Written as DNA, the CDR3 is TGTGCCAGCAGCTTTAGGGAGTCTTGGGGCCCCACTAGCACAGATACGCAGTATTTT. Translated, it gives CASSFRESWGPTSTDTQYF. This chain connects TRBV7-6 to TRBJ2-3, with D perhaps matching TRBD1 or TRBD2 (5 bases each). The V gene lost 3 bases and the J gene lost 0 bases, with 22 bases spanning the gap. Germline lookup yields CDR1 SGHVS and CDR2 FNYEAQ. This CDR3 spans 19 amino acids.